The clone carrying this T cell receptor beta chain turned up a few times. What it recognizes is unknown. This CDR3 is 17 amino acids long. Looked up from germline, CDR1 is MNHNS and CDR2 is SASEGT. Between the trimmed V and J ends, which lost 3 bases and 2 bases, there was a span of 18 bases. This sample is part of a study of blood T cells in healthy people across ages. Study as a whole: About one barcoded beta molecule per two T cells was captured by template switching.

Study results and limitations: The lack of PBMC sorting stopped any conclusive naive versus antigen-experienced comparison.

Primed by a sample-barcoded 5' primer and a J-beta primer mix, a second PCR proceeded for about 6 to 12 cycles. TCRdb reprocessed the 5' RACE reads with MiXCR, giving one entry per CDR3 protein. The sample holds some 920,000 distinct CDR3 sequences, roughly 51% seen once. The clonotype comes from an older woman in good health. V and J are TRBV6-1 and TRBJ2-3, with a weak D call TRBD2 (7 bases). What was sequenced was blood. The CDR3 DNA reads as TGTGCCAGCAGTGACCCACCGGGGGGCTCTTACACAGATACGCAGTATTTT. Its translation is CASSDPPGGSYTDTQYF.